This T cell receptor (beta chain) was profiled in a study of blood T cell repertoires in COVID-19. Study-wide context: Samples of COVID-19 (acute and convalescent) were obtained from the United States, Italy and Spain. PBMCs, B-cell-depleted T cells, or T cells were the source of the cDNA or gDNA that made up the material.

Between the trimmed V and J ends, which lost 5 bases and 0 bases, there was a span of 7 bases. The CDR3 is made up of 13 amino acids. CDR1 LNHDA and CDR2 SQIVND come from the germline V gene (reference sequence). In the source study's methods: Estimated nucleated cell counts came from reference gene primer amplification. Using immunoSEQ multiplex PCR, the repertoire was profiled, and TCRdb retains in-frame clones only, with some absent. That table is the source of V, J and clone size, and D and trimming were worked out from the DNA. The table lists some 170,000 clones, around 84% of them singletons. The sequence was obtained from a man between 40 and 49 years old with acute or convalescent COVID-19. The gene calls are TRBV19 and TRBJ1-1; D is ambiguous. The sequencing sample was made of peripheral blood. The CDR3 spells CASSLTLNTEAFF. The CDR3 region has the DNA TGTGCCAGTAGTTTGACACTGAACACTGAAGCTTTCTTT.